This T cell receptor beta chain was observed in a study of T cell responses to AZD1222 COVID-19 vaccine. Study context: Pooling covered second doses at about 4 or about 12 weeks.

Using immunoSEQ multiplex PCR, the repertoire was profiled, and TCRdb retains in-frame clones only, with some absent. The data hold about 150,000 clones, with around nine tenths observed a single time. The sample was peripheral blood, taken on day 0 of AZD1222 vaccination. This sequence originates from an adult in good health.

The CDR3: CASSYNLNRVRGYNEQFF. CDR3 nucleotides: TGTGCCAGCAGTTACAACTTAAACAGGGTCCGGGGTTACAATGAGCAGTTCTTC. V is TRBV6-2 or TRBV6-3 and J is TRBJ2-1, with a weak D call TRBD1 (6 bases). V lost 2 bases to trimming and J lost 4 bases, with 21 bases between them. Germline V gives CDR1 MNHEY, CDR2 SVGEGT. The CDR3 is made up of 18 amino acids.